This entry describes one T cell receptor beta chain. This record belongs to a study of blood T cell repertoires in COVID-19. Germline-derived CDR1 and CDR2 are MNHEY and SVGAGI. The CDR3 consists of 15 residues. Unmatched junction bases numbered 4, after V lost 4 bases and J lost 7 bases. Which cohort a participant joined came from the clinical history participants gave. Here immunoSEQ multiplex PCR was the method, and the copy in TCRdb shows in-frame clones only, minus some. The sample holds fewer than 200,000 clones, approximately 85% seen once. The V and J genes are TRBV6-5 and TRBJ1-6; 10 nucleotides align to TRBD1. The clonotype comes from a woman aged 18-35 years who had recovered from COVID-19. The sequenced sample was PBMCs or T cells enriched from blood (not recorded which). The CDR3 is CASSSKTGGNSPLHF. The CDR3, as DNA: TGTGCCAGCAGTTCGAAGACAGGGGGCAATTCACCCCTCCACTTT.